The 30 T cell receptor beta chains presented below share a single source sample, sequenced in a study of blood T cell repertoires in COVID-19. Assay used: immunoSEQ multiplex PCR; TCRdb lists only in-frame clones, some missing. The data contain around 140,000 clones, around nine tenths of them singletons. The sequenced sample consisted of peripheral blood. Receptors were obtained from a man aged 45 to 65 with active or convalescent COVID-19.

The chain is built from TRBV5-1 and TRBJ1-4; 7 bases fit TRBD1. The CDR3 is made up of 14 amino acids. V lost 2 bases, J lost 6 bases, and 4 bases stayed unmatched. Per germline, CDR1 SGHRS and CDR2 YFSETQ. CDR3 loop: CASSLQGNDEKLFF. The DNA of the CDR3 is TGCGCCAGCAGCTTACAGGGGAATGATGAAAAACTGTTTTTT.

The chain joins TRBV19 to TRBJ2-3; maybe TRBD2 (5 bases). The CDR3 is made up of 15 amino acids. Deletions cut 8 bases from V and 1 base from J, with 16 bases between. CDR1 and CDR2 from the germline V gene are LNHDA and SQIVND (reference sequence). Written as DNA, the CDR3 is TGTGCCAGTGGGGAACTAGAGTTCGGCACAGATACGCAGTATTTT. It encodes CASGELEFGTDTQYF.

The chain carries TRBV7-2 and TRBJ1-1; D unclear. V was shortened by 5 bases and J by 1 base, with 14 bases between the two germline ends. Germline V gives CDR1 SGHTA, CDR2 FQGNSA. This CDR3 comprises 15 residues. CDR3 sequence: CASSPQLGRNTEAFF. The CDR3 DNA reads TGTGCCAGCAGCCCACAACTAGGGAGGAACACTGAAGCTTTCTTT.

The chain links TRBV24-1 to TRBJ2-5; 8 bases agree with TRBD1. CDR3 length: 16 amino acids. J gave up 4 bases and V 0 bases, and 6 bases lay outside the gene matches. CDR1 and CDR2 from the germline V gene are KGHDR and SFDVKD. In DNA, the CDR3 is TGTGCCACCAGTGATTTGGACAGGGGTGAGGGAGAGACCCAGTACTTC. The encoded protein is CATSDLDRGEGETQYF.

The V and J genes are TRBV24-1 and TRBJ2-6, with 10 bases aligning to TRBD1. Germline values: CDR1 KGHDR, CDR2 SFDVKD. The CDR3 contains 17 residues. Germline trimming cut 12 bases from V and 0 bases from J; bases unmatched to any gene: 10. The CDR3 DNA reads TGTGCCCTCACTAAGGGACAGGGGAACTCTGGGGCCAACGTCCTGACTTTC. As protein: CALTKGQGNSGANVLTF.

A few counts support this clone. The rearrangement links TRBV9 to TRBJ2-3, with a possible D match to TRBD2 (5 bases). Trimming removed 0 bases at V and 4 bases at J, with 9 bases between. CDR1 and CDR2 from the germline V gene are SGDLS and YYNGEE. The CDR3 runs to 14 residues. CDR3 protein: CASSVVAGPDTQYF. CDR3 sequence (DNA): TGTGCCAGCAGCGTAGTCGCGGGTCCAGATACGCAGTATTTT.

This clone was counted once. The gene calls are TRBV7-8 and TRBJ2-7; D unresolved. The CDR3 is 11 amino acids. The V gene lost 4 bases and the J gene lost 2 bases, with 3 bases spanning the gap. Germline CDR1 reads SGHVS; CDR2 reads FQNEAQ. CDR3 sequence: CASSYTYEQYF. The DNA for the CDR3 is TGTGCCAGCAGCTACACCTACGAGCAGTACTTC.

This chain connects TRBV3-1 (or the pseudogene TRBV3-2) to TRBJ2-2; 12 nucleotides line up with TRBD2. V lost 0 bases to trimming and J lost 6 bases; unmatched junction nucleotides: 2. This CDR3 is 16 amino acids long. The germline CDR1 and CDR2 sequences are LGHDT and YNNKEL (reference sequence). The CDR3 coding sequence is TGTGCCAGCAGCCAAGAGTCTAGCGGGGGGGCCGGGGAGCTGTTTTTT. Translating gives CASSQESSGGAGELFF.

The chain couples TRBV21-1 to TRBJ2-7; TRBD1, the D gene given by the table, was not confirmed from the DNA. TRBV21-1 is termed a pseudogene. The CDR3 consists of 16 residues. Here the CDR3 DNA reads TGTGCCAGCAGCAAAATGACGGACAGGAGTCCCTACGAGCAGTACTTC. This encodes CASSKMTDRSPYEQYF.

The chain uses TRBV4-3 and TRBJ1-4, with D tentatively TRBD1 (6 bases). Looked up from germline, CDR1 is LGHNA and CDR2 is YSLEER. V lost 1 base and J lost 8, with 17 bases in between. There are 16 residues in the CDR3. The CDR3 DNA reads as TGCGCCAGCAGCCAAGTGGTAGGCAGGGGAACAGAAAAACTGTTTTTT. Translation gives CASSQVVGRGTEKLFF.

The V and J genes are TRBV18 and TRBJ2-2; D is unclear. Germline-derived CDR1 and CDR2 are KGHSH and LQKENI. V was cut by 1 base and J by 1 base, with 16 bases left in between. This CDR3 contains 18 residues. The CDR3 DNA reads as TGTGCCAGCTCACCACGGAGTCGTGCGGTATTGAACACCGGGGAGCTGTTTTTT. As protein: CASSPRSRAVLNTGELFF.

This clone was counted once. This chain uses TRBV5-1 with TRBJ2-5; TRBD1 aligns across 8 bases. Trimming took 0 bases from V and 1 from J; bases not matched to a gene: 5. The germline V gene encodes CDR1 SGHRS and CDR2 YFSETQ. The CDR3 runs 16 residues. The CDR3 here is CASSLVGQVLQETQYF. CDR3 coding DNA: TGCGCCAGCAGCTTGGTGGGACAGGTCCTCCAAGAGACCCAGTACTTC. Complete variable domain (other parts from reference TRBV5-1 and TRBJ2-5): KAGVTQTPRYLIKTRGQQVTLSCSPISGHRSVSWYQQTPGQGLQFLFEYFSETQRNKGNFPGRFSGRQFSNSRSEMNVSTLELGDSALYLCASSLVGQVLQETQYFGPGTRLLVL.

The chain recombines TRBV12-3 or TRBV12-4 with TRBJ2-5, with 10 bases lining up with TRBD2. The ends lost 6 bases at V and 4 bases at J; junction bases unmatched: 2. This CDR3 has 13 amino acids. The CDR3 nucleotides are TGTGCCAGCAGAGCGGGGGGGCCAGAGACCCAGTACTTC. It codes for CASRAGGPETQYF.

This CDR3 is CASRLSANEKLFF. DNA for the CDR3: TGCGCCAGCAGACTCTCTGCTAATGAAAAACTGTTTTTT. J is TRBJ1-4 and V is TRBV4-1; no clear D gene. Germline V gives CDR1 MGHRA, CDR2 YSYEKL. V lost 6 bases, J lost 3 bases, and 8 bases lay in between. The CDR3 consists of 13 residues.

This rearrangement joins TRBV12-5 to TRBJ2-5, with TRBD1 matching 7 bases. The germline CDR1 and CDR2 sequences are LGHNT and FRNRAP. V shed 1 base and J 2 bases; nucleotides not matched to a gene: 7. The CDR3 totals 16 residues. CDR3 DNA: TGTGCTAGTGGTTTGGAGGGACAGCCGTATCAAGAGACCCAGTACTTC. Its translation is CASGLEGQPYQETQYF.

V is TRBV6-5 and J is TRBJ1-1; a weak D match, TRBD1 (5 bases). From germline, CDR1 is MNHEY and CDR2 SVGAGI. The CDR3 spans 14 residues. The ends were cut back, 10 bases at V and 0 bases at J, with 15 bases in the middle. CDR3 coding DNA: TGTGCCATCTCTTCGGTAGGGGTGAACACTGAAGCTTTCTTT. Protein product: CAISSVGVNTEAFF.

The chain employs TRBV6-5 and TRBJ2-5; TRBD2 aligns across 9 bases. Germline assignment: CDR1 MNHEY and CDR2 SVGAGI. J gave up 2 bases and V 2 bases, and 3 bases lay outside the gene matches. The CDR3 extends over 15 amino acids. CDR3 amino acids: CASSYRRGGQETQYF. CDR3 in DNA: TGTGCCAGCAGTTACCGGCGGGGGGGTCAAGAGACCCAGTACTTC.

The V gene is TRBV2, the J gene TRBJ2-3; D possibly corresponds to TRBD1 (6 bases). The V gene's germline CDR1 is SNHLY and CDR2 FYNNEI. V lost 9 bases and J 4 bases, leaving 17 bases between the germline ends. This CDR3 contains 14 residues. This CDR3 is CARARDITADTQYF. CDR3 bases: TGTGCCAGAGCTCGGGACATCACTGCAGATACGCAGTATTTT.

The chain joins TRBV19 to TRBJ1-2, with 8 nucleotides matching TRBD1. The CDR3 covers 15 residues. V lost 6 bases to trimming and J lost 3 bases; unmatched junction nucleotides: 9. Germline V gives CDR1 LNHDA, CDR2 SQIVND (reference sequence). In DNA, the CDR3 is TGTGCCAGTAGCCCAAGAGGACAGGGAGACTATGGCTACACCTTC. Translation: CASSPRGQGDYGYTF.

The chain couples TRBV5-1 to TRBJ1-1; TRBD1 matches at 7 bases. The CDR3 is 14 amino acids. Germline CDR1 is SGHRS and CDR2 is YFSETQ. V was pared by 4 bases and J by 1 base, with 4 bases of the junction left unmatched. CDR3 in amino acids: CASSNDRANTEAFF. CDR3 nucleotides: TGCGCCAGCAGCAATGACAGGGCGAACACTGAAGCTTTCTTT.

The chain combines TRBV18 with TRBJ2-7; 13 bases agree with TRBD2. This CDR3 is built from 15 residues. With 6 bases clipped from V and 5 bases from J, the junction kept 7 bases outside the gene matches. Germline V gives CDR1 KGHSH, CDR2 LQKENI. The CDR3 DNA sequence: TGTGCCAGCTCCCTGGGGACTAGCGGGAACGACGAGCAGTACTTC. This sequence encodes CASSLGTSGNDEQYF.

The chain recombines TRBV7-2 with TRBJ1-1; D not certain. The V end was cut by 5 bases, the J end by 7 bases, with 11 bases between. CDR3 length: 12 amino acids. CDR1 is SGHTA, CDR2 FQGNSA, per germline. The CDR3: CASSEAAGEAFF. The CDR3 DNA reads TGTGCCAGCAGCGAAGCGGCAGGTGAAGCTTTCTTT.

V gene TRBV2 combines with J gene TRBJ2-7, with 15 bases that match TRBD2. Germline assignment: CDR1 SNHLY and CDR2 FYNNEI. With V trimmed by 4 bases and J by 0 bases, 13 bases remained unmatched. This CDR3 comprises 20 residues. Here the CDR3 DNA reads TGTGCCAGCAGTGGGGACGCCGGGACTAGCGGGAGGATAAGCTCCTACGAGCAGTACTTC. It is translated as CASSGDAGTSGRISSYEQYF.

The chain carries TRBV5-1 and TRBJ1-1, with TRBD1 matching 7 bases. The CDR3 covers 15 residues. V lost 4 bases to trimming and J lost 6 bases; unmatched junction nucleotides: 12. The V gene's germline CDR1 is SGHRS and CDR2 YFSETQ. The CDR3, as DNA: TGCGCCAGCAGCGGGGGGACGACAGGGAATCCTGAAGCTTTCTTT. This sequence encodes CASSGGTTGNPEAFF.

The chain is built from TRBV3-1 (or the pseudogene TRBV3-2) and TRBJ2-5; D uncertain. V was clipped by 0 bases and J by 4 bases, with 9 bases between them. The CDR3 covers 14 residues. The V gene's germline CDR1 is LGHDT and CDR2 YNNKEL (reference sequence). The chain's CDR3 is CASSQENPGETQYF. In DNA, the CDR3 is TGTGCCAGCAGCCAAGAAAACCCGGGAGAGACCCAGTACTTC.

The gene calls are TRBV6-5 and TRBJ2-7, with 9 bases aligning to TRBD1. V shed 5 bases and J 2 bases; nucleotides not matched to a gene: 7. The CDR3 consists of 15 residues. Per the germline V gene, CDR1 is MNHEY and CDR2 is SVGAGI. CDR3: CASSKPGTGTYEQYF. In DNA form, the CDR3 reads TGTGCCAGCAGTAAACCCGGGACAGGGACCTACGAGCAGTACTTC.

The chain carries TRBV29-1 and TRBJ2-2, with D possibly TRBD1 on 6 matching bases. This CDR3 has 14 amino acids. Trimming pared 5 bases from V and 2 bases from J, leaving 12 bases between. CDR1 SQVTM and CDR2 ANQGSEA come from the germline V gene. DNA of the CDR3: TGCAGCGTTCTCCAGGGGAGTAACACCGGGGAGCTGTTTTTT. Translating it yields CSVLQGSNTGELFF.

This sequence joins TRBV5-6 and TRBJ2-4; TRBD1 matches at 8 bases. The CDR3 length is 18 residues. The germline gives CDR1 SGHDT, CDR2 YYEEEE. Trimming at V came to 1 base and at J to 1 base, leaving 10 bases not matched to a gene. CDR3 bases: TGTGCCAGCAGCTTGAACCTCCGGACAGGGTGGGCCAAAAACATTCAGTACTTC. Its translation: CASSLNLRTGWAKNIQYF.

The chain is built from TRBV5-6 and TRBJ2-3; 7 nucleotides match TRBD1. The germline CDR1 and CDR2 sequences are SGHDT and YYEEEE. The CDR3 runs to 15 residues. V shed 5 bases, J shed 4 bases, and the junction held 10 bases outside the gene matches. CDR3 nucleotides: TGTGCCAGCAGGGGCGACAGGGTAACAGCAGATACGCAGTATTTT. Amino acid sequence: CASRGDRVTADTQYF.

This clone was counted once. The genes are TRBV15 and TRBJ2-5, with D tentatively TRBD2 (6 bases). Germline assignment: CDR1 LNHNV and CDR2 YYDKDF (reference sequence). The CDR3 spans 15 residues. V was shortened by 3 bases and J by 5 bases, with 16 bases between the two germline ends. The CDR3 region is CATSSPATEGETQYF. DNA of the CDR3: TGTGCCACCAGCAGCCCGGCGACGGAGGGGGAGACCCAGTACTTC.